One sample yielded the 2 T cell receptor beta chains listed below, sequenced in a study of tumor and adjacent non-tumor tissue in lung cancer. The library came from three nested PCR rounds adapted from ARM-PCR protocols. TCRdb called the multiplex PCR reads again in MiXCR, with one record for every CDR3 protein. Counted here are over 60,000 distinct CDR3 sequences, roughly 80% occurring once; the ten biggest clones make up 13%. No cell sorting was done before RNA was extracted from the tissue. Sequencing was carried out using lung tumor tissue. The receptor set was obtained from a woman aged 45-59 years with non-small cell lung cancer.

Note on this clonotype: At one end the junction does not follow the germline gene, possibly because of a read error. This chain connects TRBV12-3 or TRBV12-4 to TRBJ1-1; TRBD1 is a possible D gene (6 bases). The length of the CDR3 is 14 residues. The CDR3 region is CASNIQGSGTESFF. DNA for the CDR3: TGTGCCAGCAATATACAGGGTAGCGGCACTGAATCTTTCTTT.

This clonotype was seen only once. The junction differs from germline at one of its ends, possibly a read error. This chain joins TRBV28 and TRBJ1-1, with D possibly matching TRBD1 (6 bases). The germline V gene encodes CDR1 MDHEN and CDR2 SYDVKM. The CDR3 consists of 15 residues. As DNA, the CDR3 is TGTGCCAGCAGTTTATCCTGGGCAGGGGTAACTGAAGCTTTATTT. It encodes CASSLSWAGVTEALF.